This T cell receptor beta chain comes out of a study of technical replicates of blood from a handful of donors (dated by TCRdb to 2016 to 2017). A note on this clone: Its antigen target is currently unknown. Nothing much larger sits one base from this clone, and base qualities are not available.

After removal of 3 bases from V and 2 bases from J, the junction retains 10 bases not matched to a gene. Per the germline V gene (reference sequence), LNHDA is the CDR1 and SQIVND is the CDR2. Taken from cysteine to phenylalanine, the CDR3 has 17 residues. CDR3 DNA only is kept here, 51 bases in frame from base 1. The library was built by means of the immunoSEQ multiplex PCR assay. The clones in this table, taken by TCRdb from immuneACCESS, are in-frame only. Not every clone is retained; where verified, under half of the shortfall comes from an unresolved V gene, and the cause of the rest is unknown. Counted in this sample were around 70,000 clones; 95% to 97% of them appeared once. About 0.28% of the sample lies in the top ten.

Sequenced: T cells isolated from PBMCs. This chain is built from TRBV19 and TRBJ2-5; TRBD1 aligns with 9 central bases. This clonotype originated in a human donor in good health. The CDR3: CASSILGQGTHQETQYF. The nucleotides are TGTGCCAGTAGTATCTTGGGACAGGGTACCCATCAAGAGACCCAGTACTTC.